This record covers a single T cell receptor (beta chain). This sample was taken from a study of cytomegalovirus exposure and HLA in healthy donors. Study-level background: From 150 million to 200 million T cells, an earlier analysis saw roughly 110 million unique TCR beta sequences.

The PCR contained 60 Vbeta and 13 Jbeta primers. Using immunoSEQ multiplex PCR, the repertoire was profiled, and TCRdb retains in-frame clones only, with some absent. Recorded here are tens of thousands of clones; the top ten clones represent 5%. The sequenced material came from PBMCs. This receptor was identified in a woman in her thirties or forties in good health and CMV-seropositive.

CDR3 sequence reads: CASSEKKTSGRTDTQYF. The CDR3 region has the DNA TGTGCCAGCAGCGAGAAAAAGACTAGCGGGAGAACAGATACGCAGTATTTT. This sequence joins TRBV7-8 and TRBJ2-3, with 12 bases fitting TRBD2. CDR1 is SGHVS, CDR2 FQNEAQ, per germline. The J segment lost 3 bases and the V segment lost 5 bases, leaving 9 bases of the junction unmatched. This CDR3 has 17 residues.